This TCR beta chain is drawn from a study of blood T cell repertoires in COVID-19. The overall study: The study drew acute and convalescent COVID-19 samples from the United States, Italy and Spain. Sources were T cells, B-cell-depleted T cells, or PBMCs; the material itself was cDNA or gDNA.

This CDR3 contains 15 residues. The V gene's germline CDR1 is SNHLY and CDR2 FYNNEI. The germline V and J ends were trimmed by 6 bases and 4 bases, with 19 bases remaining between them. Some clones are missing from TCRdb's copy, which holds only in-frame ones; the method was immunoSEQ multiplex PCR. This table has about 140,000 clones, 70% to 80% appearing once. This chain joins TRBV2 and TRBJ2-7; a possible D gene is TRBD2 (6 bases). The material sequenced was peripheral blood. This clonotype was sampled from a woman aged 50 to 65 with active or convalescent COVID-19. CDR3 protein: CASREGLLRAYEQYF. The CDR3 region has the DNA TGTGCCAGCAGGGAGGGACTCCTTCGGGCTTACGAGCAGTACTTC. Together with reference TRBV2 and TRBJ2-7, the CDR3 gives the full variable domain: EPEVTQTPSHQVTQMGQEVILRCVPISNHLYFYWYRQILGQKVEFLVSFYNNEISEKSEIFDDQFSVERPDGSNFTLKIRSTKLEDSAMYFCASREGLLRAYEQYFGPGTRLTVT.